The sequence of this T cell receptor beta chain was determined in a study of vaccination and CD4 T cells after COVID-19. The treatment was: approximately 9-day PBMC culture with coronavirus spike peptide pools or control peptides (ViraFEST assay). It was after around eleven days of culture that CD4+ T cells were isolated by negative selection. Sequenced with the Oncomine TCR Beta short-read assay was DNA taken from cultured CD4+ T cells. One entry per CDR3 protein results from TCRdb running MiXCR on the PCR reads. The table includes about 9,100 distinct CDR3 sequences, about 70% detected once. Between the trimmed V and J ends, which lost 5 bases and 7 bases, there was a span of 14 bases. This CDR3 comprises 13 residues. Germline CDR1 is MGHDK and CDR2 is SYGVNS. A word on this clonotype: Its antigen is unknown.

The TCR was taken from a human donor who had recovered from COVID-19. The chain joins TRBV25-1 to TRBJ1-1; tentatively, D is TRBD1 (5 bases). The sample was CD4+ T cells from blood, cultured in vitro. The CDR3 sequence: CASSQTDTFEAFF. The CDR3 DNA sequence: TGTGCCAGCAGTCAGACAGACACCTTTGAAGCTTTCTTT.